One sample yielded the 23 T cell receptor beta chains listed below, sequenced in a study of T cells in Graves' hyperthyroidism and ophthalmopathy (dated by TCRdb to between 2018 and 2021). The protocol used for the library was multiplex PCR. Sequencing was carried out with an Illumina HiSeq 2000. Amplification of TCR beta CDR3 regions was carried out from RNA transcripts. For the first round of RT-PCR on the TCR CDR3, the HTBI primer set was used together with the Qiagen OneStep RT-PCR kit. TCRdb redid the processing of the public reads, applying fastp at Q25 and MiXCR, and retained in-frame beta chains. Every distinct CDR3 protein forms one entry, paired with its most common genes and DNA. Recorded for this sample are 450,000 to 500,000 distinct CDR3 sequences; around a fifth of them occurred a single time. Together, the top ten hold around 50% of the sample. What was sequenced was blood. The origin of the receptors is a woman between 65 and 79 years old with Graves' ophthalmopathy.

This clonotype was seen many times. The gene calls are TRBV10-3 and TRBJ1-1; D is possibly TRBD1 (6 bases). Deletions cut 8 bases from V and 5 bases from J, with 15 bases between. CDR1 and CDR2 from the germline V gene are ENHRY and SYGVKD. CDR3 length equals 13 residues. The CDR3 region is CAIRLGGATEAFF. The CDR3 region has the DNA TGTGCCATCCGCCTTGGGGGCGCGACTGAAGCTTTCTTT.

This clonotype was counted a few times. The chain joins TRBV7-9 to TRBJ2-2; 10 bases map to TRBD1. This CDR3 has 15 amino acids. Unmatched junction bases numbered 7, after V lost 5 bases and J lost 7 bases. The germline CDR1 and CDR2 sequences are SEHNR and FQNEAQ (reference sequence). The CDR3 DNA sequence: TGTGCCAGCAGCCGGACAGGGGGAATTGGCGGGGAGCTGTTTTTT. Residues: CASSRTGGIGGELFF.

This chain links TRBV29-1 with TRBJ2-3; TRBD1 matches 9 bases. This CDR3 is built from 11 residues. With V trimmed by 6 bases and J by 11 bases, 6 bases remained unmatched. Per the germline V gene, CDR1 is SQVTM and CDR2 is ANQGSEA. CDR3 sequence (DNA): TGCAGCGTAGGGACAGGGTTAAGGCAGTATTTT. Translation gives CSVGTGLRQYF.

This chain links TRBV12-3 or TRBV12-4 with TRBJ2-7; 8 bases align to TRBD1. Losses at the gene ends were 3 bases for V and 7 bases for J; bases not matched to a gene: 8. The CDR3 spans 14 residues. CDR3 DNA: TGTGCCAGCAGTTTGGGACAGGCACAGGGGGAGCAGTACTTC. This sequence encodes CASSLGQAQGEQYF.

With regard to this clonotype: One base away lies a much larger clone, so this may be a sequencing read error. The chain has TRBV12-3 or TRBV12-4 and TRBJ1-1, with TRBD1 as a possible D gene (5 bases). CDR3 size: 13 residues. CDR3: CASSIRQNTEALF. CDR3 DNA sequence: TGTGCCAGCAGCATTCGACAGAACACTGAAGCTCTCTTT.

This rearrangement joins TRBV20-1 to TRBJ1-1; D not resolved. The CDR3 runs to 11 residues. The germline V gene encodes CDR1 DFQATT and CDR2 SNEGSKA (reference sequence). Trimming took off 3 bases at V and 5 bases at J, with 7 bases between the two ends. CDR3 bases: TGCAGTGCTAGGGGATCTACTGAAGCTTTCTTT. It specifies CSARGSTEAFF.

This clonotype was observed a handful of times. Here the CDR3 reads CASTTGLNEQFF. The CDR3 DNA reads as TGTGCCAGCACCACAGGGCTTAATGAGCAGTTCTTC. The V gene is TRBV12-3 or TRBV12-4, the J gene TRBJ2-1; a possible D gene is TRBD1 (6 bases). The CDR3 extends over 12 amino acids. The germline V and J ends were trimmed by 7 bases and 7 bases, with 11 bases remaining between them.

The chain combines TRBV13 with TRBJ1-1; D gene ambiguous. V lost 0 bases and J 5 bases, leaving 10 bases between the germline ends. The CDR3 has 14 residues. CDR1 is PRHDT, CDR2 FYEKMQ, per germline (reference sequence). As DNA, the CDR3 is TGTGCCAGCAGCTTAGGAGGGAGGTTTACTGAAGCTTTCTTT. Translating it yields CASSLGGRFTEAFF.

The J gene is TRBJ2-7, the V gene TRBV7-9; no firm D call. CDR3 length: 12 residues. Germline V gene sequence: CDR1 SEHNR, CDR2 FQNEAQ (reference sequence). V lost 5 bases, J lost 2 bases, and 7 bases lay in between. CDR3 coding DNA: TGTGCCAGCAGCATACTCACCTACGAGCAGTACTTC. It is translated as CASSILTYEQYF.

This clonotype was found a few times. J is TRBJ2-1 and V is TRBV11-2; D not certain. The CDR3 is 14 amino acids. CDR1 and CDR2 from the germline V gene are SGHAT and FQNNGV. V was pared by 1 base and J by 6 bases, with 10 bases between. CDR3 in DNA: TGTGCCAGCAGCTTAGGGGCGAGTTCCAATGAGCAGTTCTTC. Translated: CASSLGASSNEQFF.

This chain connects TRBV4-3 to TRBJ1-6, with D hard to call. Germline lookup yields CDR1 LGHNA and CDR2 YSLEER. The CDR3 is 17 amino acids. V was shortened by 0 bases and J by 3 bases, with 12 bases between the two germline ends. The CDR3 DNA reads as TGCGCCAGCAGCCAAGATGTCAGGCATAACTATAATTCACCCCTCCACTTT. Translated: CASSQDVRHNYNSPLHF.

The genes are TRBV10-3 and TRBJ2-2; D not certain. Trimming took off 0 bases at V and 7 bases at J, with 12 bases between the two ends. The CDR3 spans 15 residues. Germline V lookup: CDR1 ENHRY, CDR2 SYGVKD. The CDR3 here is CAISESGLGVGELFF. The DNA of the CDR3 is TGTGCCATCAGTGAGTCAGGATTAGGCGTCGGGGAGCTGTTTTTT.

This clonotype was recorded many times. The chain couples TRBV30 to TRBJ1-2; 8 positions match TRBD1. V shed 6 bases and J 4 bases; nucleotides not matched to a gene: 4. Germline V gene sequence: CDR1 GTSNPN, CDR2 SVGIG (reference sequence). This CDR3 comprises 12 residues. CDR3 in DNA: TGTGCCTGCCGCAGGGGGCCCTATGGCTACACCTTC. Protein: CACRRGPYGYTF.

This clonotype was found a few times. This CDR3 reads CASGLGTGRYGYTF. The CDR3 nucleotides are TGTGCTAGTGGTTTGGGGACAGGGCGCTATGGCTACACCTTC. The chain links TRBV12-5 to TRBJ1-2, with 8 bases matching TRBD1. Germline V gives CDR1 LGHNT, CDR2 FRNRAP. This CDR3 is 14 amino acids long. With V trimmed by 1 base and J by 4 bases, 2 bases remained unmatched.

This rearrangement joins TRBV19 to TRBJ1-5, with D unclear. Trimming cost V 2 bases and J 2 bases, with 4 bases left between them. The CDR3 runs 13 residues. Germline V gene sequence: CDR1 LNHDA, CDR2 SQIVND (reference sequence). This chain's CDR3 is CASSILGNQPQHF. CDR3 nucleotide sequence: TGTGCCAGTAGTATACTCGGCAATCAGCCCCAGCATTTT.

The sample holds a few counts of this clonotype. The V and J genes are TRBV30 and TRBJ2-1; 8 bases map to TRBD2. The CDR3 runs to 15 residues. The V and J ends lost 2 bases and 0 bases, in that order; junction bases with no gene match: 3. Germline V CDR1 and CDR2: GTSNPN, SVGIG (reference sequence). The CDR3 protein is CAWSSGTSSYNEQFF. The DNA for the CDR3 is TGTGCCTGGAGTTCCGGGACTAGCTCCTACAATGAGCAGTTCTTC.

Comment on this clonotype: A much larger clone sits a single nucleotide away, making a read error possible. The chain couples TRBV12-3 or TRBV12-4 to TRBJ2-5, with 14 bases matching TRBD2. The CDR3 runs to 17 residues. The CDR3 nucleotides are TGTGCCAGCAGTTTATTTCAGGGACTAGCGGGAGCGGAGACCCGGTACTTC. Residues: CASSLFQGLAGAETRYF.

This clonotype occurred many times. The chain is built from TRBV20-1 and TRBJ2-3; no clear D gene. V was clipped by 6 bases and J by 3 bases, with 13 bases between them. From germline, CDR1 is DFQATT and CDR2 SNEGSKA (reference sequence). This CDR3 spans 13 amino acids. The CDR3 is CSAPPSGTDTQYF. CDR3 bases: TGCAGTGCACCCCCATCGGGTACAGATACGCAGTATTTT.

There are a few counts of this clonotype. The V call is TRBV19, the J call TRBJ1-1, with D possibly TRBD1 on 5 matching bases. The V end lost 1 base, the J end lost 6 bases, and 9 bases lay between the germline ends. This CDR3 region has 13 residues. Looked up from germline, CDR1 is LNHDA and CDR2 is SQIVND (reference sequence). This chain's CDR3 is CASSIGGIAEAFF. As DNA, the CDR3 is TGTGCCAGTAGTATAGGGGGGATTGCTGAAGCTTTCTTT. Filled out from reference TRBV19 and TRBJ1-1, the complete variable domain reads DGGITQSPKYLFRKEGQNVTLSCEQNLNHDAMYWYRQDPGQGLRLIYYSQIVNDFQKGDIAEGYSVSREKKESFPLTVTSAQKNPTAFYLCASSIGGIAEAFFGQGTRLTVV.

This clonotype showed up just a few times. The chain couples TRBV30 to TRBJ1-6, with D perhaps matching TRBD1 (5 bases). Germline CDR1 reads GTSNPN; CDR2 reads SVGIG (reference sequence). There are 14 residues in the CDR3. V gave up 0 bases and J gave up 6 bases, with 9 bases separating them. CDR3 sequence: CAWSVQRGNSPLHF. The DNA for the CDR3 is TGTGCCTGGAGTGTACAAAGGGGTAATTCACCCCTCCACTTT.

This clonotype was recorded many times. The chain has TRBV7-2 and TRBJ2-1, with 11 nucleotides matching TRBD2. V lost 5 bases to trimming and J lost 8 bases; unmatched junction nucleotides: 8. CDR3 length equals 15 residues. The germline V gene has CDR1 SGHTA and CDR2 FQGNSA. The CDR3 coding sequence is TGTGCCAGCAGCCGGGGGGGTAGCGGGAGGGATGAGCAGTTCTTC. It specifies CASSRGGSGRDEQFF.

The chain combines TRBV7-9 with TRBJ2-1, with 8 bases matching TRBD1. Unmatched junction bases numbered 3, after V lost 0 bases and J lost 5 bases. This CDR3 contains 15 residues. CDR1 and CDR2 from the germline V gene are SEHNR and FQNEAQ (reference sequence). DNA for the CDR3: TGTGCCAGCAGCTTAGCCCAGGGGGCCCACAATGAGCAGTTCTTC. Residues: CASSLAQGAHNEQFF.

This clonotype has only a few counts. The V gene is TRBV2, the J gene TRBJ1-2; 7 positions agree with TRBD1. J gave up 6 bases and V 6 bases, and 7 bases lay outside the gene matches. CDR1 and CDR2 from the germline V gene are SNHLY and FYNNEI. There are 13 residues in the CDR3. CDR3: CASSNDRDHGYTF. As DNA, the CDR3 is TGTGCCAGCAGCAACGACAGGGATCATGGCTACACCTTC.